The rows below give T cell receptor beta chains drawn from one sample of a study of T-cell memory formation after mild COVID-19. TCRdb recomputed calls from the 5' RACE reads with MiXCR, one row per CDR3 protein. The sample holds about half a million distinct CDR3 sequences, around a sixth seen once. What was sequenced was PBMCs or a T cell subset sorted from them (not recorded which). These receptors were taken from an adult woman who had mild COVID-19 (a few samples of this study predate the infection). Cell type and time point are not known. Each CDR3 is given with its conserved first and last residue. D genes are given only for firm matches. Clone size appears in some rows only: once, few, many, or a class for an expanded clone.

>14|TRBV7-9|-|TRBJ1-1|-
TGTGCCAGCAGCTCGGCCGTTGGGAACACTGAAGCTTTCTTT
CASSSAVGNTEAFF
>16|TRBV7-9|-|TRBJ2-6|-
TGTGCCAGCAGCCCAAGACGGAGCTCTGGGGCCAACGTCCTGACTTTC
CASSPRRSSGANVLTF
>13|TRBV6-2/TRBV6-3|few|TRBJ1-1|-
TGTGCCAGCAGGAGTCCCCCCTACACTGAAGCTTTCTTT
CASRSPPYTEAFF
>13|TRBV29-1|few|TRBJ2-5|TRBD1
TGCAGCGTCAGGGGGACACCGCAAGAGACCCAGTACTTC
CSVRGTPQETQYF
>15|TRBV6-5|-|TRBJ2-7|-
TGTGCCAGCAGTTACTCGGAGGGGGTCTCCTACGAGCAGTACTTC
CASSYSEGVSYEQYF
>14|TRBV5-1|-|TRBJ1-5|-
TGCGCCAGCAGCTTGACAGGGCCGAATCAGCCCCAGCATTTT
CASSLTGPNQPQHF
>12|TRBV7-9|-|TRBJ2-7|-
TGTGCCAGCAGCTTTAGACCGTACGAGCAGTACTTC
CASSFRPYEQYF
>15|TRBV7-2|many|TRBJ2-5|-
TGTGCCAGCAGCCCCAATAGGGGCCTCCAAGAGACCCAGTACTTC
CASSPNRGLQETQYF
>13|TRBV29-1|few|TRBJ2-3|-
TGCAGCGTAGGAGACCTCCGCACAGATACGCAGTATTTT
CSVGDLRTDTQYF
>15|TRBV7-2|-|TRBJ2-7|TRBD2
TGTGCCAGCAGCCGTTCCGCCGGGAGGGCCTACGAGAAGTACTTC
CASSRSAGRAYEKYF
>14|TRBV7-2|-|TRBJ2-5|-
TGTGCCAGCAGCTTAGCGATTAGCCTAGAGGCCCAGTACTTC
CASSLAISLEAQYF
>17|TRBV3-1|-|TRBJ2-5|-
TGTGCCAGCAGCCAACGTAAAATTAGGGGAGTTAGAGAGACCCAGTACTTC
CASSQRKIRGVRETQYF
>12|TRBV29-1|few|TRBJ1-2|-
TGCAGCGTTTCGGAGGTTGTGTATGGCTACACCTTC
CSVSEVVYGYTF
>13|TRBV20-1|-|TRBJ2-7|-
TGCAGTGCTAGTTTCCCGGTAACCTACGAGCAGTACTTC
CSASFPVTYEQYF
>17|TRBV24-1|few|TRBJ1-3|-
TGTGCCACCAGTGATCAAACCCAGGGTGCGTCTGGAAACACCATATATTTT
CATSDQTQGASGNTIYF
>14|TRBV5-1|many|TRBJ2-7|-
TGCGCCAGCAGCTCCGGACCCTCGCTCTACGAGCAGTACTTC
CASSSGPSLYEQYF
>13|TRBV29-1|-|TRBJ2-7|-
TGCAGCGTTGAAGATGGAGGGTGGAGGGAGCAGTACTTC
CSVEDGGWREQYF
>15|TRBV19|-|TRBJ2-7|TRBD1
TGTGCCAGTAGCCCTCAGGGGACAGGGTTCTACGAGCAGTACTTC
CASSPQGTGFYEQYF
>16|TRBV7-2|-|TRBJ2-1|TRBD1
TGTGCCAGCAGCTTTCGGGGGACAGGGACCTACAATGAGCAGTTCTTC
CASSFRGTGTYNEQFF
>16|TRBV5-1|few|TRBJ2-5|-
TGCGCCAGCAGCGAATCCCCCCGGGACTACCAAGAGACCCAGTACTTC
CASSESPRDYQETQYF
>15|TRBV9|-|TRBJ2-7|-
TGTGCCAGCAGCGTAGATGCAGGGACCTCCTACGAGCAGTACTTC
CASSVDAGTSYEQYF
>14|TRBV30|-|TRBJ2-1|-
TGTGCCTGGAAGGGGGGGGGCCTATACAATGAGCAGTTCTTC
CAWKGGGLYNEQFF
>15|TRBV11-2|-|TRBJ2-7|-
TGTGCCAGCTCCCTTGGGCCCTACATGCGTTACGAGCAGTACTTC
CASSLGPYMRYEQYF
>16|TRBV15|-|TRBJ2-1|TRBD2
TGTGCCACCAGCAGAGAGACGGGACTAGCGGGAGATGAGCAGTTCTTC
CATSRETGLAGDEQFF
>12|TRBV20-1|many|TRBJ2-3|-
TGCAGCGATGAAACACTCACAGATACGCAGTATTTT
CSDETLTDTQYF
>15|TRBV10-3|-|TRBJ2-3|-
TGTGCCATCAGTGATGATTCCATAGCACCAGATACGCAGTATTTT
CAISDDSIAPDTQYF
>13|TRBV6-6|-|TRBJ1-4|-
TGTGCCAGCAGCAACAGGGTTAATGAAAAACTGTTTTTT
CASSNRVNEKLFF
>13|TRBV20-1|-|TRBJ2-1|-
TGCAGTGCTACCGGGGGTAAGGACAATGAGCAGTTCTTC
CSATGGKDNEQFF
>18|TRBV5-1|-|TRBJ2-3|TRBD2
TGCGCCAGCAGCTTGGGAGGCCTTAGCGGGGGCAGCACAGATACGCAGTATTTT
CASSLGGLSGGSTDTQYF
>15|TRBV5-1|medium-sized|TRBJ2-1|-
TGCGCCAGCAGCTTTACGAGGGGCGTTAGCGATGAGCAGTTCTTC
CASSFTRGVSDEQFF
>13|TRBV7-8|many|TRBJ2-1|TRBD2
TGTGCCAGCAGCGGAAGGACTAGCAATGAGCAGTTCTTC
CASSGRTSNEQFF
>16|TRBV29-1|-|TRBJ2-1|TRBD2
TGCAGCGTTGATTCGCGGGAGGTCTGGATGTACAATGAGCAGTTCTTC
CSVDSREVWMYNEQFF
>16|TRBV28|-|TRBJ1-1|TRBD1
TGTGCCAGCAGTTTAGGGTGGGACAGACCAAACACTGAAGCTTTCTTT
CASSLGWDRPNTEAFF
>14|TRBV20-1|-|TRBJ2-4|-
TGCAGTGCTAGGCTTACGGGGGCCGGAAACATTCAGTACTTC
CSARLTGAGNIQYF
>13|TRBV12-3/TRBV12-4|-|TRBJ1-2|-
TGTGCCAGCAGTCTGGGAGTAGGGATCAGCTACACCTTC
CASSLGVGISYTF
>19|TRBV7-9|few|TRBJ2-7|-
TGTGCCAGCAGCTCCACTATGCCCTCGACTAGAGGGAGCTCCTACGAGCAGTACTTC
CASSSTMPSTRGSSYEQYF
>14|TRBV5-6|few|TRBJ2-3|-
TGTGCCAGCAGCTTGGACAGGGCTATAGATACGCAGTATTTT
CASSLDRAIDTQYF
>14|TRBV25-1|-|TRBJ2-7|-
TGTGCCAGCAGCGGTGCTGGGTCGATCTACGAGCAGTACTTC
CASSGAGSIYEQYF
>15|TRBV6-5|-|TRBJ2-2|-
TGTGCCAGCAAGACAGAGACTTCGAACACCGGGGAGCTGTTTTTT
CASKTETSNTGELFF
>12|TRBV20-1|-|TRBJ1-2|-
TGCAGTGGGAGCGGGGGGGTGCGAGGCTACACCTTC
CSGSGGVRGYTF
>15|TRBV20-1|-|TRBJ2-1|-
TGCAGTGCTAGGCTCCGGGGCCAAGCCTACAATGAGCAGTTCTTC
CSARLRGQAYNEQFF